Described below is a single TCR beta chain sequence and its context. No antigen is known for it. Assay: immunoSEQ multiplex PCR; the TCRdb copy retains only in-frame clones and omits some. The sample contains some 8,700 clones, approximately 70% of which appear only once. Germline-derived CDR1 and CDR2 are LGHDT and YNNKEL (reference sequence). The CDR3 length is 19 residues. V was pared by 4 bases and J by 0 bases, with 9 bases of the junction left unmatched. This entry belongs to a study of T cells in tumors after PD-1 blockade. On the study more broadly: Patients received pembrolizumab 200 mg every 3 weeks or cemiplimab 350 mg every 2 weeks. Study-level findings and limits: Approximately 41% of tumor TCR clonotypes were also found in blood. Most post-therapy expanded exhausted CD8+ clones were new, undetected before treatment.

This clonotype was sampled from a human donor with basal cell carcinoma. The chain joins TRBV3-1 (or the pseudogene TRBV3-2) to TRBJ2-3; 14 nucleotides match TRBD2. The material was tumor tissue, obtained after anti-PD-1 treatment. Here the CDR3 reads CASSLGTSGGQSSTDTQYF. The CDR3 nucleotides read TGTGCCAGCAGCCTCGGGACTAGCGGGGGCCAAAGTAGCACAGATACGCAGTATTTT.